The present entry profiles one TCR beta chain with its context. No antigen is known for it. This CDR3 spans 17 amino acids. CDR1 is LGHDT and CDR2 is YNNKEL in the germline V gene (reference sequence). Trimming took 0 bases from V and 3 from J, leaving 15 bases between them. Using immunoSEQ multiplex PCR, the repertoire was profiled, and TCRdb retains in-frame clones only, with some absent. The repertoire holds around 140,000 clones, with approximately 90% as singletons. These data come from a study of T cell responses to AZD1222 COVID-19 vaccine. Broader study findings: Among the donors, most were white British and more were female, and clonal diversity was possibly underestimated. Baseline seropositivity occurred in only a handful of AZD1222 recipients.

J is TRBJ2-1 and V is TRBV3-1 (or the pseudogene TRBV3-2), with no clear D. Material: peripheral blood, obtained 28 days after the second AZD1222 dose. The TCR originated in an adult who received the AZD1222 COVID-19 vaccine. For the CDR3, the DNA is TGTGCCAGCAGCCAAGACCCCACCGCGAACCTCTACAATGAGCAGTTCTTC. It translates to CASSQDPTANLYNEQFF.